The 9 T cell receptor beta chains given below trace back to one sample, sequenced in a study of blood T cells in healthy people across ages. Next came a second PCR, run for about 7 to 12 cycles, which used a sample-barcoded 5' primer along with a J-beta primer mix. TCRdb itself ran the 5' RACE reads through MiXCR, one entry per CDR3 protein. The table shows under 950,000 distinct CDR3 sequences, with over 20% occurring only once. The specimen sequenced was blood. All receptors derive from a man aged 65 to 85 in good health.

The CDR3 DNA sequence: TGTGCCAGCAGCTTAAACGTCCAGGTTTGGGACGAGCAGTACTTC. Its protein is CASSLNVQVWDEQYF. The chain carries TRBV7-2 and TRBJ2-7; D gene ambiguous. This CDR3 is 15 amino acids long. CDR1 and CDR2 (germline): SGHTA, FQGNSA. V lost 2 bases and J lost 5, with 16 bases in between.

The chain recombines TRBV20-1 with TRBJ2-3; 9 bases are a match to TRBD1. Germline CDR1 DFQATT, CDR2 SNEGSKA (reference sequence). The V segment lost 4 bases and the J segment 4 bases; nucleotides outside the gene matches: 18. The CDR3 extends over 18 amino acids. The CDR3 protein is CSATSSSTGQGYADTQYF. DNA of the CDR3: TGCAGTGCTACCAGCAGTAGTACGGGACAGGGATACGCAGATACGCAGTATTTT.

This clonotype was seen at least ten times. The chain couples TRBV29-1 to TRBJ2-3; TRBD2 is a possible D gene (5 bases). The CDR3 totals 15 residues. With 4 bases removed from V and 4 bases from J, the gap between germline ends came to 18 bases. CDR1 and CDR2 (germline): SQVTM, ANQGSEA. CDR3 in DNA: TGCAGCGTTGGCCCTGCCCTTCCACTAGCAGATACGCAGTATTTT. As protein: CSVGPALPLADTQYF.

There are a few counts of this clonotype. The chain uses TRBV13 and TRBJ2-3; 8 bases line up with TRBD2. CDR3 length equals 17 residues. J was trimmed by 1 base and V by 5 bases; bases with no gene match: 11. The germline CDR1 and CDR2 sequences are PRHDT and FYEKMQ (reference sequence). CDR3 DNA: TGTGCCAGCAGCCTTCCGGACTGGCGGGGGGGCACAGATACGCAGTATTTT. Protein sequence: CASSLPDWRGGTDTQYF.

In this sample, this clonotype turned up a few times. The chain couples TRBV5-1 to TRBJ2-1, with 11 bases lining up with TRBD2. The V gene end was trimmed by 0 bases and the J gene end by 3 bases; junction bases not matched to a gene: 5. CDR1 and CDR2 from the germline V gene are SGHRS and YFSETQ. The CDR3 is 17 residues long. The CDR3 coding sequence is TGCGCCAGCAGCTTGGATAGCGGGGGGGGATTCTACAATGAGCAGTTCTTC. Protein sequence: CASSLDSGGGFYNEQFF.

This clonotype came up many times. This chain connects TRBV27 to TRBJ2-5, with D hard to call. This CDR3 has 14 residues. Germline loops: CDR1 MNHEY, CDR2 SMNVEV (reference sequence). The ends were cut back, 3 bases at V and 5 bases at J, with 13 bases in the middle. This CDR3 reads CASSLGSEWETQYF. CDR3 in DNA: TGTGCCAGCAGTTTGGGATCCGAGTGGGAGACCCAGTACTTC.

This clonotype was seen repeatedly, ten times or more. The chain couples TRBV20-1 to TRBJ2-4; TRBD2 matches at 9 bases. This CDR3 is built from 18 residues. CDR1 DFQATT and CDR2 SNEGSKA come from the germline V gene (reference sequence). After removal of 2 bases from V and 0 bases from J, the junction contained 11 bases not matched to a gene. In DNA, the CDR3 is TGCAGTGCTAGACAGCTAGCGGGGTTTTCTCTAGCCAAAAACATTCAGTACTTC. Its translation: CSARQLAGFSLAKNIQYF.

The CDR3 nucleotides read TGCGCCAGCAAAAGTAGCGGGCTACAGTTCTTC. Encoded protein: CASKSSGLQFF. This chain connects TRBV23-1 to TRBJ2-1; TRBD2 matches 7 bases. TRBV23-1 is classed as an ORF, of uncertain function. CDR3 length: 11 amino acids. The junction had 7 bases not matched to a gene; V was cut back by 7 bases and J by 13 bases.

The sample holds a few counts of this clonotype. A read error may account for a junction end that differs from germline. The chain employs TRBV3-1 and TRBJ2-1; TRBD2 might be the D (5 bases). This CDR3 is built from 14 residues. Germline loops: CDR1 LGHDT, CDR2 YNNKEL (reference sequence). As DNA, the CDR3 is TGTGCCAGCAGCCCCGGGGTAGCCTACCATGAGCAGTTCTTC. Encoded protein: CASSPGVAYHEQFF.